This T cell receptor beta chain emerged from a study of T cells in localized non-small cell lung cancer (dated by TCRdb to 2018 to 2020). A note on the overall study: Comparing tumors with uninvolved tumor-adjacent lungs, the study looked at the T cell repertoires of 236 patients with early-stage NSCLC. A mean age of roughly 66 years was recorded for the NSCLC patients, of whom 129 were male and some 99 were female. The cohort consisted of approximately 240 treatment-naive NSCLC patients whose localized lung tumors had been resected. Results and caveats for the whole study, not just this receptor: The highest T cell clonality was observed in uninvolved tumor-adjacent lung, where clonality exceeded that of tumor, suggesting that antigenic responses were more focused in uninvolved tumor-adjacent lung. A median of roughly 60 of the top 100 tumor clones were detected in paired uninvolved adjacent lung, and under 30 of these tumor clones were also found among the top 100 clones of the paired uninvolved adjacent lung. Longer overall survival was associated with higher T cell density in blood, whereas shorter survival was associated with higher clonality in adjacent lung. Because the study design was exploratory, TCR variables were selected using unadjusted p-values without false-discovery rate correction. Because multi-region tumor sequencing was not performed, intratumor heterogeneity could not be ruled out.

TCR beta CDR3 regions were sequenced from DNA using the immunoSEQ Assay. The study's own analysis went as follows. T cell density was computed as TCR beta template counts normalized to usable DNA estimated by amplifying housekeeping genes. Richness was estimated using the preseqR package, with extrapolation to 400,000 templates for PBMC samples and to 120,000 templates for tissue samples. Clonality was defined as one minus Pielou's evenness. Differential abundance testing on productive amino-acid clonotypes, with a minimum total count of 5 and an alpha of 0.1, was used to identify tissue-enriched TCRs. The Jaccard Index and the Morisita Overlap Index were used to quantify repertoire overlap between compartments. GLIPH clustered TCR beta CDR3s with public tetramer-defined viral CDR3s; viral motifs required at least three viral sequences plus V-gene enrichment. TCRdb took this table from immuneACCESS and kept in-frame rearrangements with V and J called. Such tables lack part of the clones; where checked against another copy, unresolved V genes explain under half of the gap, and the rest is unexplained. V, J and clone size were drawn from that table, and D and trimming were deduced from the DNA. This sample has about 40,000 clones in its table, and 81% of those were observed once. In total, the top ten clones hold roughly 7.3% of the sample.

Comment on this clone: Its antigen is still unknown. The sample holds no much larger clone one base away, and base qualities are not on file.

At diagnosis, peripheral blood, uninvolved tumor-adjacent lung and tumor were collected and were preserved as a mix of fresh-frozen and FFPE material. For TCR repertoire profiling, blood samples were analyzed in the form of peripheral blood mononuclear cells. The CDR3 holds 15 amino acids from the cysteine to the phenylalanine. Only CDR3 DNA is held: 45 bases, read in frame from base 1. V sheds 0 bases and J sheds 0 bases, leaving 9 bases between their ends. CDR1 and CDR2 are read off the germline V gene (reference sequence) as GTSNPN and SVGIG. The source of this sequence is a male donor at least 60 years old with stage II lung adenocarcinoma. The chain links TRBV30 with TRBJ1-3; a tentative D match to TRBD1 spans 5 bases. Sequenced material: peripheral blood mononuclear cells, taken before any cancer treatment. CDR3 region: CAWSVRGTSGNTIYF. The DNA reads TGTGCCTGGAGTGTACGCGGGACCTCTGGAAACACCATATATTTT.